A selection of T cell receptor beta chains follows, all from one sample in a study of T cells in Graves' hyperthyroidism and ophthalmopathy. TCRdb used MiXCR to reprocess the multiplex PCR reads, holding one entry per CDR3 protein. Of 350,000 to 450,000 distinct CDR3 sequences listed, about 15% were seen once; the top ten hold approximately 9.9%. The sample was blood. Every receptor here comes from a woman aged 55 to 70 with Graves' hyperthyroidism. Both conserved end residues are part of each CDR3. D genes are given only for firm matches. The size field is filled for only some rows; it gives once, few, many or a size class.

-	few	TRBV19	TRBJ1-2	TGTGCCAGTAGAACAGGGATCTTTAACTATGGCTACACCTTC	CASRTGIFNYGYTF
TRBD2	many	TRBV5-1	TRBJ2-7	TGCGCCAGCAGCTTGGAGGGCGGGAGGCTGGACGAGCAGTACTTC	CASSLEGGRLDEQYF
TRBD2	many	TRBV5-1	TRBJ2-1	TGCGCCAGCAGCAATAGCGGGAGTTCCTACAATGAGCAGTTCTTC	CASSNSGSSYNEQFF
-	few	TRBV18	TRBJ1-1	TGTGCCAGCTCACCACTTACTACTGAAGCTTTCTTT	CASSPLTTEAFF
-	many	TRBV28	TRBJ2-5	TGTGCCAGCAGTTCCCCCAGGTTAGCGATCCAAGAGACCCAGTACTTC	CASSSPRLAIQETQYF
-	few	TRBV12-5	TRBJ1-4	TGTGCTAGTGGTACCTCCCGGGGTGCTAATGAAAAACTGTTTTTT	CASGTSRGANEKLFF
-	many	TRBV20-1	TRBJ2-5	TGCAGTGCTAGAGGCCCAGGTATACAAGAGACCCAGTACTTC	CSARGPGIQETQYF
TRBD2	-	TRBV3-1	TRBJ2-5	TGTGCCAGCAGCCCTGAACGTAGCGGGGAGGAGACCCAGTACTTC	CASSPERSGEETQYF
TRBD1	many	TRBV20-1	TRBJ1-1	TGCAGTGCTAGCCCCAGGGGGACTGAAGCTTTCTTT	CSASPRGTEAFF
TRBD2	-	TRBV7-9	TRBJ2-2	TGTGCCAGCAGCTTTCTAGCGGGACCTGGGGAGCTGTTTTTT	CASSFLAGPGELFF
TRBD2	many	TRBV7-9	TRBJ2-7	TGTGCCAGCAGTCCAAGGACTAGCGGGAGGACACCCTACGAGCAGTACTTC	CASSPRTSGRTPYEQYF
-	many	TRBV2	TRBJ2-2	TGTGCCAGCCGCTGGGCTAGCGTGAACACCGGGGAGCTGTTTTTT	CASRWASVNTGELFF
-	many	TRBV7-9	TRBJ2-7	TGTGCCAGCAGCCCCCGACAGTCCCACGAGCAGTACTTC	CASSPRQSHEQYF
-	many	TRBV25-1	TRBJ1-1	TGTGCCAGCAGGGGATGGAACACTGAAGCTTTCTTT	CASRGWNTEAFF
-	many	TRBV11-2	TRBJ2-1	TGTGCCAGCAGCTTAGGGGGCGGGACTTACAATGAGCAGTTCTTC	CASSLGGGTYNEQFF
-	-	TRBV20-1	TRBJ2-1	TGCAGTGGATTGAACCTCGATGAGCAGTTCTTC	CSGLNLDEQFF
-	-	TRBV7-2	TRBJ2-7	TGTGCCCGCAGCCCCGGGAGAACCTACGAGCAGTACTTC	CARSPGRTYEQYF
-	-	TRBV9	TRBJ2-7	TGTGCCAGCAGCGTAGGGGCAGGGGACACCTACGAGCAGTACTTC	CASSVGAGDTYEQYF
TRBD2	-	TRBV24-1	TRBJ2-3	TGTGCCACCAGTGACCCGACTAGCGGGAGGGCCTGGGCAGATACGCAGTATTTT	CATSDPTSGRAWADTQYF
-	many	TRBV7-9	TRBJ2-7	TGTGCCAGCAGCTCAATGGCCACCGAGATTTCCTACGAGCAGTACTTC	CASSSMATEISYEQYF
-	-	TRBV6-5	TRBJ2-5	TGTGCCAGCAGTTATTACTTACAGTACTTC	CASSYYLQYF
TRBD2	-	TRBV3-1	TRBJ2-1	TGTGCCAGCAGCCTCAGACTAGCGGGAGTCTCCTACAATGAGCAGTTCTTC	CASSLRLAGVSYNEQFF
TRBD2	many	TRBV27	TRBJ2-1	TGTGCCAGCAGTTTCGGGACTAGCGGGAGAAATGAGCAGTTCTTC	CASSFGTSGRNEQFF
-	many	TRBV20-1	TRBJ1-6	TGCAGTGCTAGAGATCGGGGAGCCTCCTATAATTCACCCCTCCACTTT	CSARDRGASYNSPLHF
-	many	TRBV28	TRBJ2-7	TGTGCCAGCCTTGACATGGACCCCTACGAGCAGTACTTC	CASLDMDPYEQYF
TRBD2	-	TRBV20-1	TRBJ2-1	TGCAGTGCTAGAGACCTAGCACTAGCGGGAGGGCATTGGAATGAGCAGTTCTTC	CSARDLALAGGHWNEQFF
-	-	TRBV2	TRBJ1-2	TGTGCCAGCAAAGCCGGTTCAGGGGCTAACTATGGCTACACCTTC	CASKAGSGANYGYTF
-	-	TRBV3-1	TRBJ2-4	TGTGCCAGCAGCCAAGATTTTTACCGGACTATAGCCAAAAACATTCAGTACTTC	CASSQDFYRTIAKNIQYF
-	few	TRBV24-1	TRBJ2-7	TGTGCCACCAGTGCAGGGGGGTACGAGCAGTACTTC	CATSAGGYEQYF
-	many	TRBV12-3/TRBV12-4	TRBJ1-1	TGTGCCAGCAGTCCACTCGGGACCATGAACACTGAAGCTTTCTTT	CASSPLGTMNTEAFF
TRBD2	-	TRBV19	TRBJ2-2	TGTGCCAGTAGCAGGCGGGAGAGGAACACCGGGGAGCTGTTTTTT	CASSRRERNTGELFF
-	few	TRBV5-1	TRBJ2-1	TGCGCCAGCACCCTCGGGGCTAGAAGTCTAGATGAGCAGTTCTTC	CASTLGARSLDEQFF
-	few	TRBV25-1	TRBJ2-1	TGTGCCAGCAGTTCCCCGGACGACAATGAGCAGTTCTTC	CASSSPDDNEQFF
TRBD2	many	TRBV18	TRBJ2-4	TGTGCCAGCTCCCCTAGCGGGAGGAGCGAAAACATTCAGTACTTC	CASSPSGRSENIQYF
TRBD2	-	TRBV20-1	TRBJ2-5	TGCAGTGCTGGAGGGGGGACTAGCGGGGGGTACCAAGAGACCCAGTACTTC	CSAGGGTSGGYQETQYF
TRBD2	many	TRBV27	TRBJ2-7	TGTGCCAGCAGCGAGGGACTAGTGGAGGGCTACGAGCAGTACTTC	CASSEGLVEGYEQYF
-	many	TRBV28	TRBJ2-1	TGTGCCAGCAGTTTTGGGCTAGCGAGCTCCTACAATGAGCAGTTCTTC	CASSFGLASSYNEQFF
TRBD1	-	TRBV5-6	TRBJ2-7	TGTGCCAGCAGCTTCCTTCCCAATAGACCGGGACAGGGGTCCAACGAGCAGTACTTC	CASSFLPNRPGQGSNEQYF
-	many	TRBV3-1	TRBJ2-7	TGTGCCAGCAGCCGAGGGACACCTACCTACGAGCAGTACTTC	CASSRGTPTYEQYF
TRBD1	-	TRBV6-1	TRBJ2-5	TGTGCCACTTCGGCCCGGGACAGACAAGAGACCCAGTACTTC	CATSARDRQETQYF
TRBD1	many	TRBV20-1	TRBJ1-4	TGCAGTGCTAGGGACCACAGGGGGGACGCTGAAAAACTGTTTTTT	CSARDHRGDAEKLFF
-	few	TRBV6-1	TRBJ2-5	TGTGCCACCGCCATCACGGGGTCAGAGACCCAGTACTTC	CATAITGSETQYF
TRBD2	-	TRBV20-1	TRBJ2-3	TGCAGTGGGGCTAGCGGGGGCACAGATACGCAGTATTTT	CSGASGGTDTQYF
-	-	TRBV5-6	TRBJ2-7	TGTGCCAGCAGCTTGGCCGGGGGAGGCGGCGAGCAGTACTTC	CASSLAGGGGEQYF
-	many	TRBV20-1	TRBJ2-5	TGCAGTGCTAGATCAGGGCAAGAGACCCAGTACTTC	CSARSGQETQYF
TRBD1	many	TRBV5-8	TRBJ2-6	TGTGCCAGCAGCGGATGGACAGGGGGCCGTGGGGCCAACGTCCTGACTTTC	CASSGWTGGRGANVLTF
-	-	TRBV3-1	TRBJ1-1	TGTGCCAGCAGCCAGAGACCTCGGACAGACACTAAAGCTTTCTTT	CASSQRPRTDTKAFF
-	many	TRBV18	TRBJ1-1	TGTGCCAGCTCACTTTACAGGGTGGGCACTGAAGCTTTCTTT	CASSLYRVGTEAFF
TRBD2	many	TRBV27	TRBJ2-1	TGTGCCAGCAGCCAAAATAGCGGGATAAGGTACAATGAGCAGTTCTTC	CASSQNSGIRYNEQFF